This T cell receptor (beta chain) appears in the sequencing data of a study of T cell clones after liver transplantation (dated by TCRdb to between 2018 and 2021). In the study overall: ITN030ST, the source of the samples, was a randomized trial that attempted immunosuppression withdrawal within 2 years of liver transplantation. After a pre-transplant mixed lymphocyte reaction, TCRbeta sequencing was used to pinpoint donor-reactive T cell clones, which were subsequently tracked in post-transplant blood. As an antigen-independent comparator for the donor-reactive sequences, third party-reactive TCRbeta sequences from pre-transplant MLRs were identified as well. Of the eight recipients, a few were HCV-positive, while the remaining recipients had been transplanted for non-autoimmune, non-viral indications. Until randomization at 12-24 months post-transplant, subjects were given standard immunosuppression, with no induction therapy. Tolerance meant complete immunosuppression withdrawal for at least one year without liver enzymes rising beyond twice the upper limit of normal. Blood samples were collected pre-transplant, pre-randomization before withdrawal, and post-randomization after either full withdrawal or failed withdrawal. The studied cohort comprised 8 liver transplant recipients, 3 classified as tolerant and 5 as non-tolerant. Study-level results and caveats: The conclusions were preliminary, being limited by small, heterogeneous patient numbers and by non-standardized post-transplant time points. Because allograft tissue specimens were not available, migration of donor-reactive T cells into the graft, rather than deletion, may have occurred. A greater decline was seen for donor-reactive sequences than for third party-reactive sequences, suggesting partial antigen-specific deletion unrelated to withdrawal success. In a couple of subjects, low numbers of available donor cells limited the measurable donor-reactive repertoire. In most of the 8 subjects, regardless of tolerance or HCV status, circulating donor-reactive CD4 TCRbeta sequences dropped significantly post-transplant. Once repertoire turnover was taken into account, donor-reactive detection showed a significant reduction for CD4 in 7 of 8 subjects and for CD8 in 8 of 8.

Frozen genomic DNA underwent high-throughput TCRbeta CDR3 sequencing by immunoSEQ, including PCR amplification, mapping, bias correction and internal controls. From the authors' description of their analysis: Productive rearrangements were retained, and unique TCRbeta sequences were defined by the CDR3 nucleotide sequence together with the V and J gene. Donor-reactive sequences required at least 5-fold expansion in CFSE-low cells versus unstimulated pre-transplant cells and at least 0.01% frequency. Per-subject minimum frequency thresholds, based on the lowest-template unstimulated sample, ensured at least 90% detection power. Jensen-Shannon divergence between the top 1000 TCRbeta sequences after and before transplant was used to measure repertoire turnover. Two-sided Fisher's exact tests were used to test for changes in how often donor-reactive sequences were detected. TCRdb limited this immuneACCESS table to in-frame rearrangements with V and J called. A share of clones is missing; checked studies link under half to unresolved V genes, and the rest is unexplained. The DNA was the basis for D and trimming; V, J and clone size are from that table. Recorded for this sample are 6,000 to 6,500 clones; 79% of them occurred a single time. Around 40% of the sample is taken by the ten largest.

Compared with the rest of its sample, this clone is medium-sized (0.01 to 0.1%). No antigen is known for it. Base quality data are lacking; no much larger clone is found one base away. Unstimulated PBMCs, after thawing, were stained for CD3, CD4 and CD8 and then FACS-sorted into CD3+CD4+ and CD3+CD8+ populations. Randomization to immunosuppression withdrawal applied to every one of the 8 studied subjects. The Qiagen DNeasy Blood and Tissue Kit was used to isolate genomic DNA. The sequence was obtained from a human patient who received a liver transplant. Following a transplant, a fraction of the T cells may be traceable to the graft donor. This material consisted of CD8+ T cells from blood, taken 24 months after liver transplant.

The DNA is as follows: TGTGCCAGCAGCTTAAGGGCGCAAGGTCGGGATGAGCAGTTCTTC. Its product reads: CASSLRAQGRDEQFF. Recombination joined TRBV7-3 with TRBJ2-1, with no reliable assignment of the D segment. Deletion took 1 base off V and 8 bases off J, with a span of 15 bases between the germline ends. CDR1 and CDR2, per the germline V gene, are SGHTA and FQGTGA. CDR3 length: 15 amino acids, cysteine to phenylalanine. The retained sequence is limited to the CDR3, 45 bases, with the frame set at the first base.